The 25 T cell receptor beta chains reported below all come from one sample, sequenced in a study of Ad26.COV2.S vaccination and SARS-CoV-2 variants. The treatment here: around 19 received Ad26.COV2.S at low or high dose, single or two shots; several received placebo; per-sample allocation not given. Material that was analyzed had been drawn on day 63 after the first vaccine or placebo injection. Libraries were prepared by immunoSEQ multiplex PCR; TCRdb keeps only in-frame clonotypes and omits some of them. The sample has hundreds of thousands of clones; around 88% are singletons. This sample comprised peripheral blood, obtained in a trial of Ad26.COV2.S vaccine versus placebo. Receptors originate from a person aged 18 to 65 who received the Ad26.COV2.S COVID-19 vaccine or a placebo.

This clone was counted between two and nine times. V usage is TRBV6-2 or TRBV6-3 and J usage is TRBJ1-1; no firm D call. V was shortened by 0 bases and J by 6 bases, with 14 bases between the two germline ends. Germline V gene data show CDR1 as MNHEY and CDR2 as SVGEGT. The CDR3 length is 15 residues. CDR3 loop: CASSYSSSSVAEAFF. The CDR3 DNA reads as TGTGCCAGCAGTTACTCGTCTTCTTCAGTGGCTGAAGCTTTCTTT.

The chain uses TRBV7-9 and TRBJ2-5; D is possibly TRBD1 (7 bases). Germline lookup yields CDR1 SEHNR and CDR2 FQNEAQ (reference sequence). The CDR3 contains 14 residues. Trimming shortened V by 4 bases and J by 5 bases, and 14 bases separated the two germline ends. This chain's CDR3 is CASSYPGGRETQYF. The CDR3 bases are TGTGCCAGCAGCTACCCAGGGGGGCGGGAGACCCAGTACTTC. Complete variable domain (other parts from reference TRBV7-9 and TRBJ2-5): DTGVSQNPRHKITKRGQNVTFRCDPISEHNRLYWYRQTLGQGPEFLTYFQNEAQLEKSRLLSDRFSAERPKGSFSTLEIQRTEQGDSAMYLCASSYPGGRETQYFGPGTRLLVL.

The rearrangement uses TRBV7-2 and TRBJ1-1; D is possibly TRBD1 (6 bases). This CDR3 comprises 15 residues. Per the germline V gene, CDR1 is SGHTA and CDR2 is FQGNSA. V was cut by 1 base and J by 3 bases, with 12 bases left in between. CDR3 in amino acids: CASSLDGGLDTEAFF. CDR3 bases: TGTGCCAGCAGCTTAGACGGGGGGCTGGACACTGAAGCTTTCTTT.

Here the CDR3 reads CASSPTRTGNIQYF. DNA for the CDR3: TGTGCCAGCAGCCCTACCCGGACGGGTAACATTCAGTACTTC. The chain is built from TRBV11-2 and TRBJ2-4; no clear D gene. Germline V gives CDR1 SGHAT, CDR2 FQNNGV. This CDR3 has 14 residues. V was cut by 5 bases and J by 7 bases, with 15 bases left in between.

The chain joins TRBV10-3 to TRBJ2-7, with D perhaps matching TRBD1 (6 bases). Deletions cut 8 bases from V and 2 bases from J, with 16 bases between. Germline-derived CDR1 and CDR2 are ENHRY and SYGVKD. The CDR3 sequence is 14 residues long. For the CDR3, the DNA is TGTGCCATCCGGGCGGCAGGGGCAACCTACGAGCAGTACTTC. This sequence encodes CAIRAAGATYEQYF.

V usage is TRBV4-2 and J usage is TRBJ2-1; 15 bases line up with TRBD2. The CDR3 runs to 15 residues. The germline V gene encodes CDR1 LGHNA and CDR2 YNFKEQ. V was clipped by 3 bases and J by 6 bases; unmatched bases: 0. CDR3 sequence (DNA): TGTGCCAGCAGCCAGGGACTAGCGGGGGGCAATGAGCAGTTCTTC. Translating gives CASSQGLAGGNEQFF.

The table lists this clone with a few counts. Other DNA sequences within the sample encode an identical CDR3. The V call is TRBV4-1, the J call TRBJ2-3; no firm D call. Germline lookup yields CDR1 MGHRA and CDR2 YSYEKL. V lost 0 bases, J lost 3 bases, and 1 base lay in between. The CDR3 is 12 residues long. This chain's CDR3 is CASSQETDTQYF. The CDR3 DNA reads as TGCGCCAGCAGCCAAGAGACAGATACGCAGTATTTT.

The V gene is TRBV7-2, the J gene TRBJ2-7, with D maybe TRBD1 (6 bases). CDR1 and CDR2 from the germline V gene are SGHTA and FQGNSA. This CDR3 has 16 amino acids. Trimming cost V 5 bases and J 3 bases, with 20 bases left between them. CDR3 nucleotide sequence: TGTGCCAGCAGCCCTGGACCCGGGACAATCGGCTACGAGCAGTACTTC. Its protein is CASSPGPGTIGYEQYF.

The chain is built from TRBV5-1 and TRBJ1-2, with TRBD1 matching over 12 bases. The CDR3 runs 15 residues. CDR1 is SGHRS and CDR2 is YFSETQ in the germline V gene. J was trimmed by 7 bases and V by 4 bases; bases with no gene match: 8. The CDR3 coding sequence is TGCGCCAGCAGCCCCACGGGACAGGGGGCGCTTGGCTACACCTTC. Amino acids: CASSPTGQGALGYTF.

This clone was detected only a few times. The rearrangement joins TRBV27 to TRBJ2-3; D is perhaps TRBD2 (5 bases). V lost 7 bases and J 0 bases, leaving 17 bases between the germline ends. Germline CDR1 reads MNHEY; CDR2 reads SMNVEV (reference sequence). This CDR3 spans 16 amino acids. As DNA, the CDR3 is TGTGCCAGCAAAGTTAGGGCGGGCTTCAGCACAGATACGCAGTATTTT. Amino acid sequence: CASKVRAGFSTDTQYF.

The chain couples TRBV4-3 to TRBJ2-2, with D perhaps given as TRBD1 or TRBD2 (6 bases each). The V end was cut by 3 bases, the J end by 3 bases, with 14 bases between. The CDR3 has 16 amino acids. The germline V gene has CDR1 LGHNA and CDR2 YSLEER. DNA for the CDR3: TGCGCCAGCAGCCATAGTTCAGGGGAGGACACCGGGGAGCTGTTTTTT. Its translation is CASSHSSGEDTGELFF.

This chain links TRBV6-6 with TRBJ2-7; D might be TRBD1 (5 bases). CDR1 and CDR2 (germline): MNHNY, SVGAGI (reference sequence). This CDR3 has 11 residues. The V gene lost 6 bases and the J gene lost 6 bases, with 9 bases spanning the gap. For the CDR3, the DNA is TGTGCCAGCAGCTATCAGGGCGAGCAGTACTTC. Amino acid sequence: CASSYQGEQYF.

Only a few counts were recorded for this clone. The chain joins TRBV7-2 to TRBJ2-5; weak D call: TRBD2 (6 bases). The CDR3 extends over 13 amino acids. Deletions cut 3 bases from V and 5 bases from J, with 10 bases between. CDR1 is SGHTA, CDR2 FQGNSA, per germline. CDR3: CASSFLASETQYF. The CDR3 nucleotides read TGTGCCAGCAGCTTTCTAGCGAGTGAGACCCAGTACTTC.

This clone has just one count. V and J are TRBV29-1 and TRBJ2-1; tentative D call: TRBD2 (6 bases). CDR3 size: 14 residues. Germline lookup yields CDR1 SQVTM and CDR2 ANQGSEA. Trimming stripped 4 bases from V and 4 bases from J, with 14 bases between. CDR3 nucleotides: TGCAGCGTTGTGGGGCGGGAATTATACAATGAGCAGTTCTTC. Its translation is CSVVGRELYNEQFF.

The chain recombines TRBV28 with TRBJ1-2; no firm D call. Between the trimmed V and J ends, which lost 6 bases and 8 bases, there was a span of 16 bases. The germline V gene has CDR1 MDHEN and CDR2 SYDVKM. The CDR3 runs 13 residues. CDR3 bases: TGTGCCAGCAGGGTGGAGGGTTTGAGGGGCTACACCTTC. Encoded protein: CASRVEGLRGYTF.

This chain links TRBV3-1 (or the pseudogene TRBV3-2) with TRBJ1-2, with TRBD1 as a possible D gene (5 bases). The CDR3 sequence is 16 residues long. V lost 5 bases to trimming and J lost 3 bases, with 19 bases between them. In germline, CDR1 is LGHDT, CDR2 YNNKEL (reference sequence). The CDR3 protein is CASSARLAGGYYGYTF. CDR3 nucleotides: TGTGCCAGCAGCGCCCGTCTTGCGGGGGGTTACTATGGCTACACCTTC.

The genes are TRBV12-3 or TRBV12-4 and TRBJ2-3; D is ambiguous. The CDR3 is made up of 13 amino acids. Deletions cut 2 bases from V and 0 bases from J, with 3 bases between. CDR3 sequence (DNA): TGTGCCAGCAGTTTAAGGAGCACAGATACGCAGTATTTT. Residues: CASSLRSTDTQYF.

As regards this clone: A single base separates this from a much larger clone, so it may be a read error. The chain couples TRBV5-6 to TRBJ2-2; D gene ambiguous. The CDR3 has 11 residues. Between the trimmed V and J ends, which lost 1 base and 6 bases, there was a span of 1 base. Germline V CDR1 and CDR2: SGHDT, YYEEEE. For the CDR3, the DNA is TGTGCCAGCAGCTTGTCCGGGGAGCTGTTTTTT. This encodes CASSLSGELFF. Looking up the rest from reference TRBV5-6 and TRBJ2-2 gives the full variable domain: DAGVTQSPTHLIKTRGQQVTLRCSPKSGHDTVSWYQQALGQGPQFIFQYYEEEERQRGNFPDRFSGHQFPNYSSELNVNALLLGDSALYLCASSLSGELFFGEGSRLTVL.

The chain carries TRBV3-1 (or the pseudogene TRBV3-2) and TRBJ1-5; TRBD1 aligns across 11 bases. Germline CDR1 LGHDT, CDR2 YNNKEL (reference sequence). J was trimmed by 4 bases and V by 5 bases; bases with no gene match: 10. The CDR3 sequence is 17 residues long. CDR3 DNA sequence: TGTGCCAGCAGCACTAGTATCGGGACAGGGGGTAATCAGCCCCAGCATTTT. Protein sequence: CASSTSIGTGGNQPQHF.

The CDR3 protein is CASSETGAADTQYF. CDR3 nucleotides: TGTGCCAGCAGCGAGACAGGAGCGGCAGATACGCAGTATTTT. The chain recombines TRBV7-2 with TRBJ2-3, with D tentatively TRBD1 (6 bases). The CDR3 spans 14 residues. Germline V gene data show CDR1 as SGHTA and CDR2 as FQGNSA. Between the trimmed V and J ends, which lost 5 bases and 4 bases, there was a span of 13 bases.

The V and J genes are TRBV25-1 and TRBJ1-1; D is possibly TRBD1 (5 bases). Germline V gives CDR1 MGHDK, CDR2 SYGVNS. The CDR3 loop spans 14 amino acids. The ends were cut back, 6 bases at V and 7 bases at J, with 18 bases in the middle. CDR3 coding DNA: TGTGCCAGCAGGAGGGGAGATACTTTCAATGAAGCTTTCTTT. This encodes CASRRGDTFNEAFF.

As DNA, the CDR3 is TGTGCCAGCAGCTTAGCGCCCGGGGGTGCTCCCTACGAGCAGTACTTC. It encodes CASSLAPGGAPYEQYF. This sequence joins TRBV7-2 and TRBJ2-7, with D maybe TRBD2 (6 bases). Germline loops: CDR1 SGHTA, CDR2 FQGNSA. CDR3 length: 16 residues. Trimming took off 0 bases at V and 2 bases at J, with 14 bases between the two ends.

The chain combines TRBV3-1 (or the pseudogene TRBV3-2) with TRBJ1-3; 9 bases match TRBD1. Germline V CDR1 and CDR2: LGHDT, YNNKEL (reference sequence). CDR3 size: 17 residues. The ends lost 0 bases at V and 8 bases at J; junction bases unmatched: 11. The CDR3 DNA sequence: TGTGCCAGCAGCCAAGACCTGGGGACAGGGAGGTCATACACCATATATTTT. Translating it yields CASSQDLGTGRSYTIYF.

This clone was seen just once. This chain uses TRBV11-2 with TRBJ2-2; 9 bases fit TRBD2. This CDR3 is built from 19 residues. V lost 4 bases and J lost 4; bases outside the gene matches: 16. Germline V gene lookup returns CDR1 SGHAT and CDR2 FQNNGV. The CDR3 sequence: CASSSRLAVTSRGTGELFF. CDR3 sequence (DNA): TGTGCCAGCAGCTCAAGACTAGCGGTAACTTCCCGGGGCACCGGGGAGCTGTTTTTT.

Only a few counts were recorded for this clone. The sample has other DNA sequences that encode this CDR3 too. The V call is TRBV20-1, the J call TRBJ1-1; no firm D call. V gave up 3 bases and J gave up 0 bases, with 8 bases separating them. The CDR3 runs to 13 residues. Per germline, CDR1 DFQATT and CDR2 SNEGSKA (reference sequence). DNA of the CDR3: TGCAGTGCTAGTGGTCGGTTGAACACTGAAGCTTTCTTT. Its translation is CSASGRLNTEAFF.